This T cell receptor (beta chain) stems from a study of cytomegalovirus exposure and HLA in healthy donors. Study results and caveats: Clonal expansion was found to be greater in HLA-associated TCR beta chains than in equally common others in a later analysis.

The V and J ends lost 1 base and 0 bases, in that order; junction bases with no gene match: 2. Looked up from germline, CDR1 is SGHRS and CDR2 is YFSETQ. There are 15 residues in the CDR3. To note about this clone: Its antigen is not known.

In the PCR, 60 Vbeta and 13 Jbeta primers were used. Only in-frame clones appear in the TCRdb table, and some are missing; sequencing was by immunoSEQ multiplex PCR. The sample consists of nearly 110,000 clones, 70% to 75% of them appearing once. The clonotype originates from a female donor in good health and CMV-seronegative. This chain joins TRBV5-1 and TRBJ2-3, with 7 positions matching TRBD2. Sequenced sample: PBMCs. CDR3 residues: CASSLTSASTDTQYF. CDR3 bases: TGCGCCAGCAGCTTGACTAGCGCGAGCACAGATACGCAGTATTTT.